The present T cell receptor (beta chain) was sequenced within a study of T cell changes during pregnancy in multiple sclerosis. Profiled with immunoSEQ multiplex PCR; TCRdb holds only in-frame clones, not every one. The sample includes about 22,000 clones, 80% to 95% of them seen just once. CDR1 is MGHRA, CDR2 YSYEKL, per germline. Trimming took off 0 bases at V and 7 bases at J, with 19 bases between the two ends. The CDR3 is 17 residues long. The V call is TRBV4-1, the J call TRBJ2-1; tentatively, D is TRBD2 (5 bases). The sequenced sample was CD4+ T cells from peripheral blood mononuclear cells, obtained after pregnancy. This sequence originates from a female donor in good health, enrolled as a control in a pregnancy study. The CDR3 region is CASSQDPAGSIRNEQFF. CDR3 nucleotides: TGCGCCAGCAGCCAAGATCCCGCTGGGAGTATTCGAAATGAGCAGTTCTTC.